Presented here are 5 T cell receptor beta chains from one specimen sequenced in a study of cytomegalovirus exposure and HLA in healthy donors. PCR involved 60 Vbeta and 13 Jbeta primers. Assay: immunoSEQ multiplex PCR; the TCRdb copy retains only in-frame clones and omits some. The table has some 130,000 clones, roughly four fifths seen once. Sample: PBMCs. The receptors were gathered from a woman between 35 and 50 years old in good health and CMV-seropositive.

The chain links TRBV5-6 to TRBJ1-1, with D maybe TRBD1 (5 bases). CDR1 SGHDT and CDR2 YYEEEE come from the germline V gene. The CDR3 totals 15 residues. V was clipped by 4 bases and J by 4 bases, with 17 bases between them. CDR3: CASSPRITGGTEAFF. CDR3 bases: TGTGCCAGCAGCCCGAGGATCACAGGTGGCACTGAAGCTTTCTTT.

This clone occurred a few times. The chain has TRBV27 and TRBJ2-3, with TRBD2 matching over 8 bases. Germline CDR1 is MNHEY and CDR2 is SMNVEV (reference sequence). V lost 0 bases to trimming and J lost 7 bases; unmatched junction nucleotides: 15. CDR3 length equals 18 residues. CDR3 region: CASSLSRSERETVNTQYF. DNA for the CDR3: TGTGCCAGCAGTTTATCGCGTTCCGAGCGGGAGACGGTGAATACGCAGTATTTT.

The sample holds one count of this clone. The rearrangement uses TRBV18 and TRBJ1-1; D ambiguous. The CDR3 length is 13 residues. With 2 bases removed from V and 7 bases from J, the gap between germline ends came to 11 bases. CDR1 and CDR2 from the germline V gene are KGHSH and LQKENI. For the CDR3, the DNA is TGTGCCAGCTCACCAGTGACTGAGGGTGAAGCTTTCTTT. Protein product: CASSPVTEGEAFF. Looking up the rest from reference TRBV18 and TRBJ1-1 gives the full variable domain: NAGVMQNPRHLVRRRGQEARLRCSPMKGHSHVYWYRQLPEEGLKFMVYLQKENIIDESGMPKERFSAEFPKEGPSILRIQQVVRGDSAAYFCASSPVTEGEAFFGQGTRLTVV.

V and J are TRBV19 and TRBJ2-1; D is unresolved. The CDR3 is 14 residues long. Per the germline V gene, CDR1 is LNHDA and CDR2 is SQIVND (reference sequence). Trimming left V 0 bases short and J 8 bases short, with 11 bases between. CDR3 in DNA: TGTGCCAGTAGTATAGACCCTAGGTTTTATGAGCAGTTCTTC. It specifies CASSIDPRFYEQFF.

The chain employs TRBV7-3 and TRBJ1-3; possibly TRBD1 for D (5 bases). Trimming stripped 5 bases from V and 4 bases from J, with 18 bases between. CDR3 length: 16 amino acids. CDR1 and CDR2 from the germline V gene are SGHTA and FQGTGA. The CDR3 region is CASSLLGEGLGNTIYF. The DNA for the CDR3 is TGTGCCAGCAGCCTCCTGGGGGAGGGGCTAGGAAACACCATATATTTT.